One and the same sample provided the 2 T cell receptor beta chains below, sequenced in a study of blood T cell repertoires in COVID-19. Only in-frame clones appear in the TCRdb table, and some are missing; sequencing was by immunoSEQ multiplex PCR. The sample contains a few hundred thousand clones, approximately 90% of which appear only once. Sequencing was done on a sample of peripheral blood. The receptors here all came from a woman aged 30 to 39 with COVID-19, enrolled during active disease.

This chain uses TRBV3-1 (or the pseudogene TRBV3-2) with TRBJ2-1, with 9 bases that match TRBD2. V lost 4 bases and J lost 4; bases outside the gene matches: 8. This CDR3 comprises 16 residues. Germline V gene sequence: CDR1 LGHDT, CDR2 YNNKEL (reference sequence). The CDR3 loop is CASSRMGGGGYNEQFF. CDR3 DNA sequence: TGTGCCAGCAGCCGCATGGGCGGGGGGGGTTACAATGAGCAGTTCTTC.

The rearrangement links TRBV29-1 to TRBJ1-2; 9 bases match TRBD1. The CDR3 totals 16 residues. The V and J ends lost 4 bases and 8 bases, in that order; junction bases with no gene match: 17. CDR1 and CDR2 from the germline V gene are SQVTM and ANQGSEA. CDR3 coding DNA: TGCAGCGTTGTGTCGGGACAGGGTACTTTTGGGGAGGGCTACACCTTC. This gives the protein CSVVSGQGTFGEGYTF.